A selection of T cell receptor beta chains follows, all from one sample in a study of blood T cell repertoires in COVID-19. This table comes from immunoSEQ multiplex PCR, and its TCRdb copy is limited to in-frame clones, with some not included. The sample has some 150,000 clones; roughly three quarters are singletons. The sample was peripheral blood. These receptors all come from a man in his fifties or sixties with acute or convalescent COVID-19. CDR3s include the opening cysteine and the closing phenylalanine or tryptophan. The D gene is left open where the match is weak. The size entry is marked missing in some rows and otherwise reads once, few, many or a size class.

d_gene	v_gene	j_gene	abundance	CDR3nt	CDR3aa
TRBD1	TRBV19	TRBJ1-2	few	TGTGCCAGTAGTATAGCCGGGACAGGGGGCTATGGCTACACCTTC	CASSIAGTGGYGYTF
TRBD2	TRBV27	TRBJ2-1	.	TGTGCCAGCAGTTTTAGCGGGAGCTACAATGAGCAGTTCTTC	CASSFSGSYNEQFF
TRBD1	TRBV15	TRBJ2-2	.	TGTGCCACCAGCGTGGGACAGGGAGCCGGGGAGCTGTTTTTT	CATSVGQGAGELFF
.	TRBV18	TRBJ2-5	.	TGTGCCAGCTCACCACCTAGTTTAGAGACCCAGTACTTC	CASSPPSLETQYF
.	TRBV2	TRBJ1-1	.	TGTGCCAGCAGTTTTCGGGGGGCGGACACTGAAGCTTTCTTT	CASSFRGADTEAFF
TRBD2	TRBV24-1	TRBJ2-7	.	TGTGCCACCCCTAGGACTAGCGGGAGGGCCCCAATCTGGGACGAGCAGTACTTC	CATPRTSGRAPIWDEQYF
TRBD2	TRBV2	TRBJ2-7	.	TGTGCCAGCAGTGGTAGCGGGTACGAGCAGTACTTC	CASSGSGYEQYF
.	TRBV7-8	TRBJ1-5	.	TGTGCCAGCAACACAGGCTCGGGGCCCCAGCATTTT	CASNTGSGPQHF
TRBD1	TRBV27	TRBJ1-2	few	TGTGCCAGCAGTAGGACAGGGGCCCGTGAATATGGCTACACCTTC	CASSRTGAREYGYTF
TRBD1	TRBV7-9	TRBJ1-1	.	TGTGCCAGCAGCCGACAGGGGGTAGAAACTGAAGCTTTCTTT	CASSRQGVETEAFF
.	TRBV11-2	TRBJ1-6	.	TGTGCCAGCAGCCACCCAAGCGCTTACTATTCACCCCTCCACTTT	CASSHPSAYYSPLHF
TRBD2	TRBV5-1	TRBJ2-1	.	TGCGCCAGCAGCTTACAGGGGGGTGGGACTAGCGGGTCGAATGAGCAGTTCTTC	CASSLQGGGTSGSNEQFF
.	TRBV11-2	TRBJ2-7	.	TGTGCCAGCAGCTTAGTCCAGGGTCAATCCTACGAGCAGTACTTC	CASSLVQGQSYEQYF
TRBD2	TRBV5-1	TRBJ2-1	.	TGCGCCAGCAGCTTTTTAGCGGGAGAGTCCTACAATGAGCAGTTCTTC	CASSFLAGESYNEQFF
TRBD1	TRBV7-9	TRBJ2-7	.	TGTGCCAGCAGCATCGGGACAGGGTACACCTACGAGCAGTACTTC	CASSIGTGYTYEQYF
.	TRBV28	TRBJ2-7	.	TGTGCCAGCAGTTTATTCCGAGGGATAACCCCCTACGAGCAGTACTTC	CASSLFRGITPYEQYF
.	TRBV12-3/TRBV12-4	TRBJ1-2	few	TGTGCCAGCAATGACAGGTCCTCTATCGGCTACACCTTC	CASNDRSSIGYTF
.	TRBV28	TRBJ2-6	.	TGTGCCAGCAGTCTTGGGGCCAACGTCCTGACTTTC	CASSLGANVLTF
TRBD2	TRBV11-2	TRBJ2-7	.	TGTGCCAGCAGCTTTGGGACTAGCGGGAGCAGGACCCACGAGCAGTACTTC	CASSFGTSGSRTHEQYF
TRBD1	TRBV18	TRBJ1-1	.	TGTGCCAGCTCACCACGACAGGGGGTGAACACTGAAGCTTTCTTT	CASSPRQGVNTEAFF
TRBD1	TRBV5-6	TRBJ2-1	once	TGTGCCAGCAGCGTCAGACAGGGGTGGAATGAGCAGTTCTTC	CASSVRQGWNEQFF
TRBD2	TRBV28	TRBJ2-1	.	TGTGCCAGCAGTTCGCAGCGGGAGGGCCCTTTTTACAATGAGCAGTTCTTC	CASSSQREGPFYNEQFF
.	TRBV7-8	TRBJ2-7	.	TGTGCCAGCAGCTTAGGTATGGGACTCGCAGTTTCCTACGAGCAGTACTTC	CASSLGMGLAVSYEQYF
.	TRBV11-3	TRBJ2-7	.	TGTGCCAGCAGCTTGATTATCCGACTCTCGGCCGAGCAGTACTTC	CASSLIIRLSAEQYF
.	TRBV28	TRBJ2-5	.	TGTGCCAGCAGTCCCATCCGGGAGACCCAGTACTTC	CASSPIRETQYF
.	TRBV5-1	TRBJ2-5	.	TGCGCCAGCAGCTTGCCATCGGGGGAGACCCAGTACTTC	CASSLPSGETQYF
TRBD2	TRBV7-6	TRBJ2-3	.	TGTGCCAGCAGTCAATTGACTAGCGGCACAGATACGCAGTATTTT	CASSQLTSGTDTQYF
TRBD2	TRBV23-1	TRBJ2-7	.	TGCGCCAGCCGTTCCTCGGGGGGAGACTACGAGCAGTACTTC	CASRSSGGDYEQYF
TRBD1	TRBV5-1	TRBJ2-2	.	TGCGCCAGCAGCTTGACAGGGGGCGCGGCAAACACCGGGGAGCTGTTTTTT	CASSLTGGAANTGELFF
TRBD2	TRBV5-4	TRBJ2-1	once	TGTGCCAGCAGCTTGATGCTAGCGGGAGATACCTACAATGAGCAGTTCTTC	CASSLMLAGDTYNEQFF
TRBD2	TRBV9	TRBJ2-1	.	TGTGCCAGCAGCGTACAACTGGTGCGGACTAGCGGTTTTGGTGAGCAGTTCTTC	CASSVQLVRTSGFGEQFF
.	TRBV7-9	TRBJ1-2	once	TGTGCCAGCAGCTCCCGGGACATCAAGGGCTACACCTTC	CASSSRDIKGYTF
.	TRBV7-9	TRBJ1-2	.	TGTGCCAGCAGCTTGATAGTTCGCGATGGCTACACCTTC	CASSLIVRDGYTF
TRBD1	TRBV15	TRBJ2-2	.	TGTGCCACCAGCAGATCGGGACAGGGGTTCAGGGAGCTGTTTTTT	CATSRSGQGFRELFF
.	TRBV19	TRBJ1-2	.	TGTGCCACCACCACAAAATCTAACTATGGCTACACCTTC	CATTTKSNYGYTF
.	TRBV27	TRBJ2-7	.	TGTGCCAGCAGTCGACAAGACCCTAAATCCTACGAGCAGTACTTC	CASSRQDPKSYEQYF
TRBD1	TRBV19	TRBJ2-1	.	TGTGCCAGTAGTGAGGACAGGGGGCTCAATGAGCAGTTCTTC	CASSEDRGLNEQFF
.	TRBV23-1	TRBJ2-7	.	TGCGCCAGCAGTCATACATTGGTCTACGAGCAGTACTTC	CASSHTLVYEQYF
.	TRBV7-9	TRBJ2-3	.	TGTGCCAGCAGCCGACTTGCAGATACGCAGTATTTT	CASSRLADTQYF
TRBD2	TRBV4-1	TRBJ2-5	.	TGCGCCAGCAGCCAACCCTCGGGACTAGGGGCCTCCAAGACCCAGTACTTC	CASSQPSGLGASKTQYF
.	TRBV19	TRBJ2-5	.	TGTGCCAGTAGTTTCGGGAACGGAGAGACCCAGTACTTC	CASSFGNGETQYF
.	TRBV4-2	TRBJ2-3	.	TGTGCCAGCAGCCAAACGGGAGATTATGGAGATACGCAGTATTTT	CASSQTGDYGDTQYF
.	TRBV19	TRBJ2-6	.	TGTGCCAGTCGACAGATCTCTGGGGCCAACGTCCTGACTTTC	CASRQISGANVLTF
TRBD2	TRBV3-1/TRBV3-2	TRBJ2-3	.	TGTGCCAGCAGCCAATATCAGGGGATAGTAGCGGGAGGGAACACAGATACGCAGTATTTT	CASSQYQGIVAGGNTDTQYF